At least ten counts were recorded for the clone carrying this T cell receptor (beta chain). Antigen unknown. This record comes from a study of human T cells and chemical hapten exposure. Overall study findings and caveats: Sensitizing to DPC left TCRs with a frequency above 1 in 1000 unaltered.

Time point denoted: pre-sensitization, week 0. Sample treatment: therapeutic diphenylcyclopropenone sensitization with weekly scalp DPC. The CDR3 is made up of 15 amino acids. The germline V and J ends were trimmed by 5 bases and 2 bases, with 16 bases remaining between them. MiXCR, run by TCRdb on the RACE reads, gives a single entry per CDR3 protein. The repertoire consists of about 120,000 distinct CDR3 sequences, with approximately 13% occurring once and the leading ten covering 2.5% to 3%. This sequence originates from a woman aged 18-29 years with alopecia areata. Some clones in this sample may be carry-over from other donors' samples. The starting material was whole blood, obtained in connection with sensitization to the hapten diphenylcyclopropenone (DPC). This chain connects TRBV12-3 or TRBV12-4 to TRBJ2-7; D may be TRBD2 (6 bases). This chain's CDR3 is CASSPFGGYTYEQYF. The DNA for the CDR3 is TGTGCCAGCAGTCCCTTCGGGGGTTATACCTACGAGCAGTACTTC.